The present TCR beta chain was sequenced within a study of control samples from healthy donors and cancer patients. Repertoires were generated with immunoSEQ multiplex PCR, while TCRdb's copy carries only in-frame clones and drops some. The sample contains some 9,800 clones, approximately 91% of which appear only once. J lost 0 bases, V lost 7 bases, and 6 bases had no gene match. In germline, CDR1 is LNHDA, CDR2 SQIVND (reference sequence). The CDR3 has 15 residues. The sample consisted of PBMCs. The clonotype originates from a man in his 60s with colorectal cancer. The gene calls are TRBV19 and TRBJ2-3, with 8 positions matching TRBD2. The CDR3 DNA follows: TGTGCCAGTAAGGATACTAGCGGAAGCACAGATACGCAGTATTTT. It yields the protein CASKDTSGSTDTQYF.